This T cell receptor (beta chain) was found in a study of blood T cell repertoires in COVID-19. For the study at large: Material from acute and convalescent COVID-19 was sourced from the United States, Italy and Spain. Nucleic acid was either cDNA or gDNA, and it came from T cells, B-cell-depleted T cells, or PBMCs.

Authors' methods: Amplification with reference gene primers provided the estimates of nucleated cell counts. Generated by immunoSEQ multiplex PCR, the TCRdb table keeps only in-frame clones and is missing some. V and J calls and clone size follow that table, whereas D and trimming were derived from the DNA. Here the sample spans tens of thousands of clones, just under 80% being singletons. Germline CDR1 reads MNHEY; CDR2 reads SVGAGI. V was cut by 6 bases and J by 6 bases, with 12 bases left in between. CDR3 length: 14 residues. The chain joins TRBV6-5 to TRBJ1-6; D is possibly TRBD1 (5 bases). The TCR originated in a man of 80 years or more with active or convalescent COVID-19. Source material: peripheral blood. The CDR3 here is CASRAGGVNSPLHF. The CDR3 DNA sequence: TGTGCCAGCAGAGCCGGGGGGGTTAATTCACCCCTCCACTTT.